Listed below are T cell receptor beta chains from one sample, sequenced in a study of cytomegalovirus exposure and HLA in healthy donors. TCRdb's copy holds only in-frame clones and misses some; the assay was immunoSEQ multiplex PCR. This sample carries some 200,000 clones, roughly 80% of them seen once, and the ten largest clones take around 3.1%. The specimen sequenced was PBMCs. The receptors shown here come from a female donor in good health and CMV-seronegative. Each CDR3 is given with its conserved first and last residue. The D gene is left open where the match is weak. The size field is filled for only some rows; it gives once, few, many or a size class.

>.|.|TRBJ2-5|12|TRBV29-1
CSIGAGSETQYF
TGCAGCATTGGGGCAGGATCGGAGACCCAGTACTTC
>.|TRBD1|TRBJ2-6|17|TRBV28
CASTAPGTGSGANVLTF
TGTGCCAGCACGGCGCCCGGGACAGGCTCTGGGGCCAACGTCCTGACTTTC
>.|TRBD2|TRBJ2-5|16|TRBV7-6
CASSSGLAGEGETQYF
TGTGCCAGCAGCTCCGGACTAGCGGGAGAGGGAGAGACCCAGTACTTC
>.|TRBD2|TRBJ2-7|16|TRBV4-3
CASSRRLAGDPYEQYF
TGCGCCAGCAGCCGCAGACTAGCGGGGGATCCCTACGAGCAGTACTTC
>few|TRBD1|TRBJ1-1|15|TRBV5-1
CASSLGAGGNTEAFF
TGCGCCAGCAGCTTGGGCGCAGGGGGGAACACTGAAGCTTTCTTT
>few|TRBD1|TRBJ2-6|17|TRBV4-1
CASSHGQGSAGANVLTF
TGCGCCAGCAGCCACGGACAGGGATCTGCAGGGGCCAACGTCCTGACTTTC
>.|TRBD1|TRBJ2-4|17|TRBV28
CASSLAGQIGTERNQYF
TGTGCCAGCAGTTTAGCTGGGCAGATTGGGACAGAAAGGAATCAGTACTTC
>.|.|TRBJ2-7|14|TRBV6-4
CASSGVLWGREQYF
TGTGCCAGCAGTGGTGTGTTGTGGGGCCGCGAGCAGTACTTC
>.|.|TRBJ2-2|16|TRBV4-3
CASSQVGRKNTGELFF
TGCGCCAGCAGCCAAGTGGGGAGGAAGAACACCGGGGAGCTGTTTTTT
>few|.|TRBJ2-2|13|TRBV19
CASSIQGIGELFF
TGTGCCAGTAGTATTCAGGGAATCGGGGAGCTGTTTTTT
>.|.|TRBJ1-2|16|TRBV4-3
CASSQDLGSFNYGYTF
TGCGCCAGCAGCCAAGACCTTGGGAGTTTTAACTATGGCTACACCTTC
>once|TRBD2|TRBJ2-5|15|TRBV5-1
CASSLGGGGQETQYF
TGCGCCAGCAGCTTGGGTGGCGGGGGCCAAGAGACCCAGTACTTC
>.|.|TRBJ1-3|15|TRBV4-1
CASSLGQDSGNTIYF
TGCGCCAGCAGCCTCGGACAAGACTCTGGAAACACCATATATTTT
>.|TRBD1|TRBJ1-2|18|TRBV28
CASSLYIGTGDRSYGYTF
TGTGCCAGCAGTTTATATATCGGGACAGGGGATCGAAGCTATGGCTACACCTTC
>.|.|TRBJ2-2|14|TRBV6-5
CASSYSGGAGELFF
TGTGCCAGCAGTTACTCGGGGGGAGCCGGGGAGCTGTTTTTT
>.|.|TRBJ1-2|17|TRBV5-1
CASSLGSGTGANYGYTF
TGCGCCAGCAGCTTGGGAAGCGGGACGGGAGCTAACTATGGCTACACCTTC
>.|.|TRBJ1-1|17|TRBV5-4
CASSPAGRRSMNTEAFF
TGTGCCAGCAGCCCCGCGGGACGGCGATCAATGAACACTGAAGCTTTCTTT
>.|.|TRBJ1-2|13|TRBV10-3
CAITAVPQDGYTF
TGTGCCATCACGGCAGTTCCTCAGGATGGCTACACCTTC
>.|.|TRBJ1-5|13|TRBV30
CAWSVGGRQPQHF
TGTGCCTGGAGTGTGGGAGGGCGTCAGCCCCAGCATTTT
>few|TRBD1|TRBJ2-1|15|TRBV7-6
CASSLETGGRNEQFF
TGTGCCAGCAGCTTAGAAACAGGGGGCAGGAATGAGCAGTTCTTC
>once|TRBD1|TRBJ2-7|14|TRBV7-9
CASSLGQGAGEQYF
TGTGCCAGCAGCTTAGGTCAGGGGGCAGGCGAGCAGTACTTC
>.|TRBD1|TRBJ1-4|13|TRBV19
CASRQGNNEKLFF
TGTGCCAGCCGACAGGGGAATAATGAAAAACTGTTTTTT
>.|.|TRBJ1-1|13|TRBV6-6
CASSLPRGEEAFF
TGTGCCAGCAGCTTACCAAGAGGGGAGGAGGCTTTCTTT
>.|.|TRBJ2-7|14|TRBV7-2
CASSLVLLSSEQYF
TGTGCCAGCAGCTTAGTACTACTCTCCAGCGAGCAGTACTTC
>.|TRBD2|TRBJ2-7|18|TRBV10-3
CAISDLSGTSGASYERYF
TGTGCCATCAGTGATTTGTCCGGGACTAGCGGGGCATCCTACGAGCGGTACTTC
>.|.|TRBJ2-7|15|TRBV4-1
CASSQLAGFKAEQYF
TGCGCCAGCAGCCAATTAGCCGGGTTTAAGGCCGAGCAGTACTTC
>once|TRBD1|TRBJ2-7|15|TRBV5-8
CASSLAGTVSYEQYF
TGTGCCAGCAGCCTAGCCGGGACAGTCTCCTACGAGCAGTACTTC
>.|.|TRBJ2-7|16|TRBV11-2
CASSAANGPPSYEQYF
TGTGCCAGCAGCGCCGCGAATGGGCCCCCCTCCTACGAGCAGTACTTC
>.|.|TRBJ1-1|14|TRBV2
CASSPLTGRTEAFF
TGTGCCAGCAGTCCTCTTACAGGACGAACTGAAGCTTTCTTT
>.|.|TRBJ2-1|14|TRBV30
CAWKGRRIYNEQFF
TGTGCCTGGAAAGGGAGGCGAATCTACAATGAGCAGTTCTTC
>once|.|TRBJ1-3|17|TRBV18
CASSPLDTSTSGNTIYF
TGTGCCAGCTCACCTCTCGACACATCGACCTCTGGAAACACCATATATTTT
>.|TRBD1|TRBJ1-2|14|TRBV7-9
CASSFAGTGMGYTF
TGTGCCAGCAGCTTCGCCGGGACAGGGATGGGCTACACCTTC
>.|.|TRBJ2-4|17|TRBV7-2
CASSLALAGLAKNIQYF
TGTGCCAGCAGCTTAGCGCTTGCAGGGCTAGCCAAAAACATTCAGTACTTC
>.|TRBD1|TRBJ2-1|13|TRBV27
CASRVDRGHEQFF
TGTGCCAGCAGGGTGGACAGGGGCCATGAGCAGTTCTTC
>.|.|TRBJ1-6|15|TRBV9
CASSVGVWGDSPLHF
TGTGCCAGCAGCGTAGGTGTCTGGGGGGATTCACCCCTCCACTTT
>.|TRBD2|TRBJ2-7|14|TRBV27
CASRRAGGGYEQYF
TGTGCCAGCAGGCGAGCGGGAGGGGGCTACGAGCAGTACTTC
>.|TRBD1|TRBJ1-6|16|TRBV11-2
CASSLGPGGYNSSLHF
TGTGCCAGCAGCTTAGGGCCAGGGGGTTATAATTCATCCCTCCACTTT
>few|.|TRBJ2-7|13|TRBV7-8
CASSLTYLDEQYF
TGTGCCAGCAGCTTAACTTACCTTGACGAGCAGTACTTC
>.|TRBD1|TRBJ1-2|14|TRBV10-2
CASSERDRLYGYTF
TGCGCCAGCAGTGAGCGGGACAGGCTCTATGGCTACACCTTC
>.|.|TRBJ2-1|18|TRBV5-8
CASSLGGPGQSSYNEQFF
TGTGCCAGCAGCTTGGGAGGGCCGGGACAAAGCTCCTACAATGAGCAGTTCTTC
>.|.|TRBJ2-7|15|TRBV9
CASSVDPHPDSEQYF
TGTGCCAGCAGCGTAGACCCCCACCCTGACTCCGAGCAGTACTTC
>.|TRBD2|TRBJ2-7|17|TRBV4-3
CASSQDYREDSANEQYF
TGCGCCAGCAGCCAAGACTATCGGGAGGATTCGGCCAACGAGCAGTACTTC
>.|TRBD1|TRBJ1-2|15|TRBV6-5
CASSYSRDSPKGYTF
TGTGCCAGCAGTTACTCCCGGGACAGCCCCAAGGGCTACACCTTC
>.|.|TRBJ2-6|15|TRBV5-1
CASSSRASGANVLTF
TGCGCCAGCAGCTCCAGGGCCTCTGGGGCCAACGTCCTGACTTTC
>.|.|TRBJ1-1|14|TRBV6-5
CASSYGAANAEAFF
TGTGCCAGCAGTTATGGGGCAGCGAACGCTGAAGCTTTCTTT
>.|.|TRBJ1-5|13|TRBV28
CASRGLLNQPQHF
TGTGCCAGCAGAGGACTTCTCAATCAGCCCCAGCATTTT
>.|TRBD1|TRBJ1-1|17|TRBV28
CASSLQLIRDSLTEAFF
TGTGCCAGCAGTTTACAATTAATCCGGGACAGCCTCACTGAAGCTTTCTTT
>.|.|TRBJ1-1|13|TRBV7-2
CASSLMGRTEAFF
TGTGCCAGCAGCTTAATGGGGCGCACTGAAGCTTTCTTT
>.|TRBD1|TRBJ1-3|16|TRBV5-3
CARSLTGGISGNTIYF
TGTGCCAGAAGCTTGACAGGGGGGATCTCTGGAAACACCATATATTTT
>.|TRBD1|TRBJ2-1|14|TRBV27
CASSLPTGGYEQFF
TGTGCCAGCAGTTTACCGACAGGGGGTTATGAGCAGTTCTTC
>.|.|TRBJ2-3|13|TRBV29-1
CSVEEGLANTQYF
TGCAGCGTTGAAGAAGGGCTAGCGAATACGCAGTATTTT
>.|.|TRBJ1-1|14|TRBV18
CASSGGGRDTEAFF
TGTGCCAGCTCCGGGGGGGGTAGGGACACTGAAGCTTTCTTT
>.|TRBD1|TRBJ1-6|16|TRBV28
CASSLLAGGSDSPLHF
TGTGCCAGCAGTTTGTTGGCAGGGGGCTCGGATTCACCCCTCCACTTT
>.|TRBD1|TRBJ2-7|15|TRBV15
CATSRRDRGAYEQYF
TGTGCCACCAGCCGCCGGGACAGGGGTGCCTACGAGCAGTACTTC